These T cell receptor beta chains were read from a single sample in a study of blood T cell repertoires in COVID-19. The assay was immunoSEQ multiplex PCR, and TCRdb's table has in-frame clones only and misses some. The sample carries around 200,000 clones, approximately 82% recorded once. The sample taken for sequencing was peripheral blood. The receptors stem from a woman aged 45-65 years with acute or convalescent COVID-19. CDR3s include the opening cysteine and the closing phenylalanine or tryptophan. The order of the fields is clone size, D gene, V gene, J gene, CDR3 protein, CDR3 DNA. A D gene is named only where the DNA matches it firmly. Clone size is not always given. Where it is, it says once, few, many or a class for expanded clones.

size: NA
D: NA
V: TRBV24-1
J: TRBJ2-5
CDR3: CATGGTFQETQYF
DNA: TGTGCCACCGGTGGGACATTTCAAGAGACCCAGTACTTC

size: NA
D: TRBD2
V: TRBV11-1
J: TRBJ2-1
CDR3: CASTRREASGSNEQFF
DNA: TGTGCCAGCACCAGGCGGGAAGCTAGCGGGTCGAATGAGCAGTTCTTC

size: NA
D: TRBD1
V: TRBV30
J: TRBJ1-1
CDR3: CAWSWDRGFGNTEAFF
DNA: TGTGCCTGGAGTTGGGACAGGGGGTTCGGGAACACTGAAGCTTTCTTT

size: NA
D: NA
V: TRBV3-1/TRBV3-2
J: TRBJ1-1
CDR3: CASSQVGGWNTEAFF
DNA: TGTGCCAGCAGCCAAGTCGGAGGGTGGAACACTGAAGCTTTCTTT

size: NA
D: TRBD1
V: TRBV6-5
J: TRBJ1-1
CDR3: CASRMGQGVAEAFF
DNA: TGTGCCAGCAGGATGGGACAGGGGGTGGCTGAAGCTTTCTTT

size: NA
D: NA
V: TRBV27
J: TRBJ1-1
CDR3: CASRGLMNTEAFF
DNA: TGTGCCAGCAGGGGACTCATGAACACTGAAGCTTTCTTT

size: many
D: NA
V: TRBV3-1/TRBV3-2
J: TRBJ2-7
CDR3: CASSQERNEQYF
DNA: TGTGCCAGCAGCCAAGAGAGGAACGAGCAGTACTTC

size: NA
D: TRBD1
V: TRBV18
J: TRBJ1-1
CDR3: CASSPRDRGPEAFF
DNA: TGTGCCAGCTCACCAAGAGACAGGGGGCCTGAAGCTTTCTTT

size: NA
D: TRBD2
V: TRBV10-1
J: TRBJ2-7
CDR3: CASSEGLAGDHYEQYF
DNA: TGCGCCAGCAGTGAGGGACTAGCGGGAGACCACTACGAGCAGTACTTC

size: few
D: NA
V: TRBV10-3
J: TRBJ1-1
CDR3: CAIGSADMNTEAFF
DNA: TGTGCCATCGGAAGTGCAGACATGAACACTGAAGCTTTCTTT

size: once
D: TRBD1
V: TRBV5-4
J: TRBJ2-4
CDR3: CASSPREGAYDIQYF
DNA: TGTGCCAGCAGCCCCCGTGAGGGGGCCTATGACATTCAGTACTTC

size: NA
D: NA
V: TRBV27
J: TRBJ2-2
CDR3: CASSFVTGELFF
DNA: TGTGCCAGCAGTTTCGTCACCGGGGAGCTGTTTTTT

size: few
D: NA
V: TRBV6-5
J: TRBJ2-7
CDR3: CASILGSPYEQYF
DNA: TGTGCCAGCATATTGGGGAGTCCCTACGAGCAGTACTTC

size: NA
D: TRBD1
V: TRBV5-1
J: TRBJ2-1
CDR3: CASSLAPGQGYEQFF
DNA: TGCGCCAGCAGCTTGGCCCCGGGACAGGGGTATGAGCAGTTCTTC

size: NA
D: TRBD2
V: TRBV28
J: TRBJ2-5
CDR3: CASSFPGGLETQYF
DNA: TGTGCCAGCAGTTTCCCGGGAGGGCTGGAGACCCAGTACTTC

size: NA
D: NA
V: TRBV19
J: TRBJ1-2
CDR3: CASINGNNYGYTF
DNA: TGTGCCAGTATTAACGGGAATAACTATGGCTACACCTTC

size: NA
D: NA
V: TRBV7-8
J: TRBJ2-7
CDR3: CASSLPGIGEQYF
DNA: TGTGCCAGCAGCTTACCAGGGATCGGCGAGCAGTACTTC

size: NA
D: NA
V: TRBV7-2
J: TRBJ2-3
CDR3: CASSLERTDTQYF
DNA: TGTGCCAGCAGCTTAGAGCGCACAGATACGCAGTATTTT

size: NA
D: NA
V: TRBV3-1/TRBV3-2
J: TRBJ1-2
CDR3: CASSPLYGIDGYTF
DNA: TGTGCCAGCAGCCCCTTATACGGGATAGATGGCTACACCTTC

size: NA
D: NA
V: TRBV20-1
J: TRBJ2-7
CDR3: CSASTVRLSSYEQYF
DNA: TGCAGTGCTAGTACCGTCAGGCTTAGCTCCTACGAGCAGTACTTC

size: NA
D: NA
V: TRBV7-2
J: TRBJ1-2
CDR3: CASSLVGGGGPGYGYTF
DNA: TGTGCCAGCAGCTTAGTGGGGGGTGGAGGGCCCGGGTATGGCTACACCTTC

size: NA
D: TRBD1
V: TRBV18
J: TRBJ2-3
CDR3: CASSPTDRGGSDTQYF
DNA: TGTGCCAGCTCCCCGACGGACAGGGGTGGATCAGATACGCAGTATTTT

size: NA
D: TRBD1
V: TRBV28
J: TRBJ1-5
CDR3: CASRDGRTGRSNQPQHF
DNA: TGTGCCAGCAGGGATGGGAGGACAGGGAGGAGCAATCAGCCCCAGCATTTT

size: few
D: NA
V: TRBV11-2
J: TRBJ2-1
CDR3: CASQQLTYYNEQFF
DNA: TGTGCCAGCCAACAACTAACCTACTACAATGAGCAGTTCTTC

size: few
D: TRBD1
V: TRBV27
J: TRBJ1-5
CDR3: CASSDLTGGDYSNQPQHF
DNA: TGTGCCAGCAGTGACCTGACAGGGGGAGATTATAGCAATCAGCCCCAGCATTTT

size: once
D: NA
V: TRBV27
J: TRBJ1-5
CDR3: CASSLFGGTLSNQPQHF
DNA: TGTGCCAGCAGTTTATTCGGCGGAACTTTAAGCAATCAGCCCCAGCATTTT

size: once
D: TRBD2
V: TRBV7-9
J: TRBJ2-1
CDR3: CASSPPGTRNNEQFF
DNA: TGTGCCAGCAGCCCCCCCGGGACTAGAAACAATGAGCAGTTCTTC

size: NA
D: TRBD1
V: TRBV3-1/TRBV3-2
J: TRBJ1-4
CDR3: CASSQPTGDEKLFF
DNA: TGTGCCAGCAGCCAACCGACAGGGGATGAAAAACTGTTTTTT

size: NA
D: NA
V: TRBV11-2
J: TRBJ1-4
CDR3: CASSLAPVGGHEKLFF
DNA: TGTGCCAGCAGCTTAGCTCCAGTGGGGGGGCATGAAAAACTGTTTTTT

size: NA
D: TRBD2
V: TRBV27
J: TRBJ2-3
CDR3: CASKALAGSDTQYF
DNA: TGTGCCAGCAAGGCGCTAGCGGGTTCAGATACGCAGTATTTT

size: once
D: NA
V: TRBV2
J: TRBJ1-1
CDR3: CASSVMRTVEAFF
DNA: TGTGCCAGCAGTGTTATGAGAACAGTTGAAGCTTTCTTT

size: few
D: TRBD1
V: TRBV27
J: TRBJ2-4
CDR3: CASSSSGTVLKNIQYF
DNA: TGTGCCAGCAGTTCCTCCGGGACAGTGCTTAAAAACATTCAGTACTTC

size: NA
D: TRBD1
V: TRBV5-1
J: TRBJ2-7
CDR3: CASSLARWDREKDEQYF
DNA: TGCGCCAGCAGCCTGGCTCGCTGGGACAGGGAAAAGGACGAGCAGTACTTC

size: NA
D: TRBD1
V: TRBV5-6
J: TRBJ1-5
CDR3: CASSFRQGGGQPQHF
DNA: TGTGCCAGCAGCTTTAGACAGGGTGGGGGTCAGCCCCAGCATTTT

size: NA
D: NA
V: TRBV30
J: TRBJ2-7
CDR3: CAWSLGYEQYF
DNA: TGTGCCTGGAGTCTAGGATACGAGCAGTACTTC

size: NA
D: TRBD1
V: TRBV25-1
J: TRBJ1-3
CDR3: CASSEFIGQGAGNTIYF
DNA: TGTGCCAGCAGTGAATTTATAGGACAGGGGGCTGGAAACACCATATATTTT

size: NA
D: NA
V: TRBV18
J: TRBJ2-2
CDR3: CASSPERGTGELFF
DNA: TGTGCCAGCTCACCAGAGAGGGGGACCGGGGAGCTGTTTTTT

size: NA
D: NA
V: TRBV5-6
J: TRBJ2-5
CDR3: CASSPDGRGEGLKTQYF
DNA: TGTGCCAGCAGCCCAGATGGCAGGGGCGAAGGCTTAAAGACCCAGTACTTC

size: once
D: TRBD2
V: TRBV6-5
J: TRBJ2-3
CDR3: CASTSGATDTQYF
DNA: TGTGCCAGCACTAGCGGGGCCACAGATACGCAGTATTTT

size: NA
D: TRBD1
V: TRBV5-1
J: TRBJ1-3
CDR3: CASSLAGQGSGNTIYF
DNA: TGCGCCAGCAGCTTGGCAGGACAGGGCTCTGGAAACACCATATATTTT

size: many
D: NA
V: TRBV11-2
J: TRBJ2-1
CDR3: CASSATSLGSYNEQFF
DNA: TGTGCCAGCAGCGCCACTAGTCTTGGCTCCTACAATGAGCAGTTCTTC

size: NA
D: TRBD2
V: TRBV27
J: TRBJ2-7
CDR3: CASSSASGSYEQYF
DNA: TGTGCCAGCAGTTCAGCTAGCGGATCCTACGAGCAGTACTTC

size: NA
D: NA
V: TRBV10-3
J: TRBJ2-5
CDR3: CAISQSGKLQETQYF
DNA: TGTGCCATCAGCCAGTCCGGGAAACTCCAAGAGACCCAGTACTTC

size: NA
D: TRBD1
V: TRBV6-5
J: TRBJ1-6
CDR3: CASRTGGNLSPLHF
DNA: TGTGCCAGTCGGACAGGGGGAAATCTTTCACCCCTCCACTTT

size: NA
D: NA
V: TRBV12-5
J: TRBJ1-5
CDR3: CASGSIDRGGQPQHF
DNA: TGTGCTAGTGGTTCAATCGATAGGGGGGGTCAGCCCCAGCATTTT

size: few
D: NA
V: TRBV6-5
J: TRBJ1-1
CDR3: CASRTANTEAFF
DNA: TGTGCCAGCAGGACAGCGAACACTGAAGCTTTCTTT

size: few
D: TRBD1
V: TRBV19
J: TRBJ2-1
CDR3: CASSGQGWARNEQFF
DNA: TGTGCCAGTAGTGGACAGGGGTGGGCTCGCAATGAGCAGTTCTTC

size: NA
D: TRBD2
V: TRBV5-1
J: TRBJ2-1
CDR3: CASSGEAGEWNEQFF
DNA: TGCGCCAGCAGCGGGGAAGCGGGAGAATGGAATGAGCAGTTCTTC

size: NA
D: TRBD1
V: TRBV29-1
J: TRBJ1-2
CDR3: CSVDSPLDRVYGYTF
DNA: TGCAGCGTTGATAGTCCCCTGGACAGGGTATATGGCTACACCTTC

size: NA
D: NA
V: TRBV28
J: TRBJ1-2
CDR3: CASSLYSFYGYTF
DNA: TGTGCCAGCAGTTTGTACAGTTTCTATGGCTACACCTTC

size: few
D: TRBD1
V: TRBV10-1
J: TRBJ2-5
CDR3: CASSGGTGGSRETQYF
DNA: TGCGCCAGCAGTGGAGGGACAGGGGGCTCGAGGGAGACCCAGTACTTC

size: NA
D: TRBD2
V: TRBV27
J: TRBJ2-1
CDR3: CASSSLPTGGGNEQFF
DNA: TGTGCCAGCAGTTCGCTACCTACGGGAGGAGGGAATGAGCAGTTCTTC

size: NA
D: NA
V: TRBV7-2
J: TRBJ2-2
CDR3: CASSLSRGSGELFF
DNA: TGTGCCAGCAGCTTAAGCAGGGGATCCGGGGAGCTGTTTTTT

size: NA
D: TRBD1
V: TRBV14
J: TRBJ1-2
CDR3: CASSRDRVYGYTF
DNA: TGTGCCAGCAGCAGGGACAGGGTTTATGGCTACACCTTC

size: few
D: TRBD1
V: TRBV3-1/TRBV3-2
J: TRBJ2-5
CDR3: CASSHYQDRGETQYF
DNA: TGTGCCAGCAGCCACTACCAGGACAGGGGCGAGACCCAGTACTTC